A single sample is the source of the 5 T cell receptor beta chains below, sequenced in a study of T cell responses to AZD1222 COVID-19 vaccine. Using immunoSEQ multiplex PCR, the repertoire was profiled, and TCRdb retains in-frame clones only, with some absent. The sample lists some 60,000 clones; around 88% were seen once. The sequencing used peripheral blood, collected 28 days after the second AZD1222 dose. Every receptor here comes from an adult who received the AZD1222 COVID-19 vaccine.

The chain employs TRBV14 and TRBJ2-5; possibly TRBD2 for D (6 bases). This CDR3 has 15 amino acids. The V gene lost 5 bases and the J gene lost 5 bases, with 18 bases spanning the gap. From germline, CDR1 is SGHDN and CDR2 FVKESK. The CDR3 protein is CASSSLTGTQETQYF. DNA of the CDR3: TGTGCCAGCAGCTCCTTAACCGGGACTCAGGAGACCCAGTACTTC. Complete variable domain (other parts from reference TRBV14 and TRBJ2-5): EAGVTQFPSHSVIEKGQTVTLRCDPISGHDNLYWYRRVMGKEIKFLLHFVKESKQDESGMPNNRFLAERTGGTYSTLKVQPAELEDSGVYFCASSSLTGTQETQYFGPGTRLLVL.

The chain combines TRBV7-8 with TRBJ1-1, with D uncertain. V lost 8 bases to trimming and J lost 1 base, with 14 bases between them. Per germline, CDR1 SGHVS and CDR2 FQNEAQ. CDR3 length equals 14 residues. CDR3 nucleotides: TGTGCCAGCTCCACTCGAGGACGGAACACTGAAGCTTTCTTT. It codes for CASSTRGRNTEAFF.

The rearrangement links TRBV5-1 to TRBJ2-5; TRBD1 aligns across 8 bases. Germline CDR1 SGHRS, CDR2 YFSETQ. The CDR3 runs 15 residues. With 2 bases clipped from V and 5 bases from J, the junction kept 8 bases outside the gene matches. The CDR3 loop is CASSFAGGVRETQYF. As DNA, the CDR3 is TGCGCCAGCAGCTTTGCAGGGGGCGTACGGGAGACCCAGTACTTC. The variable domain in full, with the rest retrieved from reference TRBV5-1 and TRBJ2-5, is KAGVTQTPRYLIKTRGQQVTLSCSPISGHRSVSWYQQTPGQGLQFLFEYFSETQRNKGNFPGRFSGRQFSNSRSEMNVSTLELGDSALYLCASSFAGGVRETQYFGPGTRLLVL.

The chain employs TRBV7-9 and TRBJ1-2, with no clear D. Germline V CDR1 and CDR2: SEHNR, FQNEAQ (reference sequence). Trimming took off 1 base at V and 2 bases at J, with 11 bases between the two ends. The CDR3 is made up of 15 amino acids. The CDR3 DNA follows: TGTGCCAGCAGCTTAGAGAAAGGGTTCAACTATGGCTACACCTTC. Its translation is CASSLEKGFNYGYTF.

V usage is TRBV2 and J usage is TRBJ1-6; a weak D match, TRBD1 (6 bases). This CDR3 has 14 residues. V was cut by 10 bases and J by 7 bases, with 17 bases left in between. From germline, CDR1 is SNHLY and CDR2 FYNNEI. The CDR3 DNA reads TGTGCCAACCGTCGGGACACCCAGAATTCACCCCTCCACTTT. Its translation: CANRRDTQNSPLHF.